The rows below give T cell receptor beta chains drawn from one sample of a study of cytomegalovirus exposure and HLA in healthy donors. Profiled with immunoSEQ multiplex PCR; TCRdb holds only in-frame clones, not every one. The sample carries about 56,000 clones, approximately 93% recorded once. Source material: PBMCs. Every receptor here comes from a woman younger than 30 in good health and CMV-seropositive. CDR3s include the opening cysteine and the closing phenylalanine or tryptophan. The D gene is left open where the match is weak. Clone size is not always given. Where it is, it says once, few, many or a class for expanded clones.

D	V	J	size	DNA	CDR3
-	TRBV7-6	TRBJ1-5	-	TGTGCCAGCAGCCCCCACGAGGGGGGGGGCCCTCAGCCCCAGCATTTT	CASSPHEGGGPQPQHF
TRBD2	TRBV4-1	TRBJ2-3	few	TGCGCCAGCAGCCCCCTCCTAGCGGGGGGTAACACAGATACGCAGTATTTT	CASSPLLAGGNTDTQYF
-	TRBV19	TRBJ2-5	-	TGTGCCACGAACGACAGATTCCAAGAGACCCAGTACTTC	CATNDRFQETQYF
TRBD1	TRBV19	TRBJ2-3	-	TGTGCCAGTACCCCTGGGACAGCGGCCTTCACAGATACGCAGTATTTT	CASTPGTAAFTDTQYF
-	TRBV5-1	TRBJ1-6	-	TGCGCCAGCAGCCTCCAGGGGTTTAATTCACCCCTCCACTTT	CASSLQGFNSPLHF
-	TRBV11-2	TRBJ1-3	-	TGTGCCAGCAGCTTAGACAGATTCTCTGGAAACACCATATATTTT	CASSLDRFSGNTIYF
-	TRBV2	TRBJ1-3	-	TGTGCCAGCAAGTGGGAACATCAGGGCTCTGGAAACACCATATATTTT	CASKWEHQGSGNTIYF
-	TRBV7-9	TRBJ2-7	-	TGTGCCAGCAGGAGGAGCTCCTACGAGCAGTACTTC	CASRRSSYEQYF
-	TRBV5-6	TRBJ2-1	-	TGTGCCAGCAGCTTGTCCGCGGTCAGCTCCTACAATGAGCAGTTCTTC	CASSLSAVSSYNEQFF
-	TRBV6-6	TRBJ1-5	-	TGTGCCAGCAGTGAGGGTGCCCAGCCCCAGCATTTT	CASSEGAQPQHF
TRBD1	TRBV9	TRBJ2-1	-	TGTGCCAGCAGCGTAGTTGGGACAGGGGGCCACAATGAGCAGTTCTTC	CASSVVGTGGHNEQFF
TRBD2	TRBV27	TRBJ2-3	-	TGTGCCAGCAGGGAGCGGGGGCGAGATACGCAGTATTTT	CASRERGRDTQYF
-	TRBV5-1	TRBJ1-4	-	TGCGCCAGCAGCTCCCGGGACAACCCACGCCGGGAAAAACTGTTTTTT	CASSSRDNPRREKLFF
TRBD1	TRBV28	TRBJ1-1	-	TGTGCCAGCAGTTTATGGGGGCAGGGGGCCATGAACACTGAAGCTTTCTTT	CASSLWGQGAMNTEAFF
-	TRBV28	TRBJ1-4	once	TGTGCCAGCAGCACGGGGGGCGGGTATGAAAAACTGTTTTTT	CASSTGGGYEKLFF
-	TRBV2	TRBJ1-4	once	TGTGCCAGCAGTGCGGGGGAAAATGAAAAACTGTTTTTT	CASSAGENEKLFF
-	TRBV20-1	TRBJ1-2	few	TGCAGTCACAGTCAGTATGGCTACACCTTC	CSHSQYGYTF
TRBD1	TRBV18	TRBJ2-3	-	TGTGCCAGCAAGTTAGGACAGGGGACAAATACGCAGTATTTT	CASKLGQGTNTQYF
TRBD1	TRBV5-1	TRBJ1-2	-	TGCGCCAGCAGCTTGGAGCCCTCCGGGACAGGGTTCGGCTACACCTTC	CASSLEPSGTGFGYTF
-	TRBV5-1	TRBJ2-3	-	TGCGCCAGCAGCTTCAGAGACAGAAGCACAGATACGCAGTATTTT	CASSFRDRSTDTQYF
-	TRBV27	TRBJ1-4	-	TGTGCCAGCAGTCCAACAGTTAATAATGAAAAACTGTTTTTT	CASSPTVNNEKLFF
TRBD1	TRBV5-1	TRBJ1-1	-	TGCGCCAGCAGCTTGGGGGACAGGGGCATTCGGAACACTGAAGCTTTCTTT	CASSLGDRGIRNTEAFF
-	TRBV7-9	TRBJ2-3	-	TGTGCCAGCAGCTTACCCCTAACAGATACGCAGTATTTT	CASSLPLTDTQYF
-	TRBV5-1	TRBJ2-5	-	TGCGCCAGCAGCCTCCAAGAGACCCAGTACTTC	CASSLQETQYF
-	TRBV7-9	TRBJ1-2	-	TGTGCCAGCAGCTTAGAGGGACACTACAACTATGGCTACACCTTC	CASSLEGHYNYGYTF
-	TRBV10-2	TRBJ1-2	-	TGCGCCAGCAGTCCAGGGGTTGGTGTGGGAGGCTACACCTTC	CASSPGVGVGGYTF
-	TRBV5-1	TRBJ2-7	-	TGCGCCAGCAGCTTGGAATCCGGCTACGAGCAGTACTTC	CASSLESGYEQYF
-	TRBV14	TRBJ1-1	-	TGTGCCAGCAGCCAAGAAGGGGCTCTGAACACTGAAGCTTTCTTT	CASSQEGALNTEAFF